This is a list of T cell receptor beta chains from one sample in a study of regulatory T cells in long-lasting Graves disease. TCRdb reprocessed the multiplex PCR reads with MiXCR, giving one entry per CDR3 protein. The data show just over 600,000 distinct CDR3 sequences, roughly 15% seen once. These data were also filed under a second study, of T cells in Graves' hyperthyroidism and ophthalmopathy.

Sequencing was performed on peripheral blood mononuclear cells (PBMCs), taken at new diagnosis, from a patient treated with antithyroid drugs. These receptor sequences come from a woman in her twenties or thirties with Graves disease. Each CDR3 is given with its conserved first and last residue. The D gene is left open where the match is weak. Where a row states a size, it is once, few, many or the class of an expanded clone; other rows omit it.

NA	many	TRBV18	TRBJ1-1	CASSPLQDTEAFF	TGTGCCAGCTCACCACTCCAGGACACTGAAGCTTTCTTT
NA	many	TRBV30	TRBJ2-5	CAWSSRLGETQYF	TGTGCCTGGAGTTCGAGACTCGGGGAGACCCAGTACTTC
NA	many	TRBV29-1	TRBJ1-1	CSVGGLDITEAFF	TGCAGCGTGGGGGGCCTCGACATCACTGAAGCTTTCTTT
NA	many	TRBV12-3/TRBV12-4	TRBJ2-5	CASSFPSGRGMETQYF	TGTGCCAGCAGTTTCCCTAGCGGTAGGGGGATGGAGACCCAGTACTTC
NA	NA	TRBV20-1	TRBJ2-7	CSARNDEQYF	TGCAGTGCTAGAAACGACGAGCAGTACTTC
TRBD2	many	TRBV2	TRBJ2-7	CAAPGGGPTYEQYF	TGTGCCGCCCCCGGGGGGGGTCCGACCTACGAGCAGTACTTC
NA	NA	TRBV20-1	TRBJ1-4	CSATWAGEGEKLFF	TGCAGTGCTACATGGGCGGGGGAAGGGGAAAAACTGTTTTTT
NA	few	TRBV6-4	TRBJ1-4	CASSATENEKLFF	TGTGCCAGCAGTGCGACAGAGAATGAAAAACTGTTTTTT
NA	NA	TRBV5-1	TRBJ2-5	CASRQGQETQYF	TGCGCCAGCAGGCAGGGCCAAGAGACCCAGTACTTC
NA	many	TRBV7-8	TRBJ2-5	CASSLVIETQYF	TGTGCCAGCAGCCTTGTGATCGAGACCCAGTACTTC
TRBD1	many	TRBV20-1	TRBJ1-5	CSAYYQTGGSNQPQHF	TGCAGTGCTTATTATCAGACAGGGGGGAGCAATCAGCCCCAGCATTTT
TRBD2	NA	TRBV30	TRBJ2-7	CASDLSGTLPYEQYF	TGTGCCTCGGACTTGAGCGGGACCTTGCCCTACGAGCAGTACTTC
NA	NA	TRBV15	TRBJ2-5	CATSVRDQETQYF	TGTGCCACCAGCGTGAGGGACCAAGAGACCCAGTACTTC
TRBD1	NA	TRBV18	TRBJ2-7	CASSSTGTGGSEQYF	TGTGCCAGCTCATCAACAGGGACAGGGGGCAGCGAGCAGTACTTC
TRBD2	once	TRBV27	TRBJ2-1	CASSLWLAGRNEQFF	TGTGCCAGCAGTTTATGGCTAGCGGGAAGGAATGAGCAGTTCTTC
TRBD2	many	TRBV27	TRBJ2-1	CASSTTGTSGRTEQFF	TGTGCCAGCAGCACGACCGGGACTAGCGGGAGGACTGAGCAGTTCTTC
TRBD1	NA	TRBV6-5	TRBJ2-7	CASSLYRGQDEQYF	TGTGCCAGCAGTTTATACAGGGGGCAAGACGAGCAGTACTTC
TRBD2	many	TRBV12-3/TRBV12-4	TRBJ2-6	CASTPPARLAGGPTGANVLTF	TGTGCCAGCACCCCACCAGCCAGGTTAGCGGGAGGGCCTACTGGGGCCAACGTCCTGACTTTC
TRBD2	few	TRBV27	TRBJ2-2	CASSFWLAGGTGELFF	TGTGCCAGCAGTTTTTGGCTAGCGGGAGGTACAGGGGAGCTGTTTTTT
NA	few	TRBV7-9	TRBJ1-2	CASSLSWAMGDGYTF	TGTGCCAGCAGCTTATCTTGGGCAATGGGGGATGGCTACACCTTC
NA	NA	TRBV12-3/TRBV12-4	TRBJ2-5	CASSLNSEETQYF	TGTGCCAGCAGCCTCAATTCCGAAGAGACCCAGTACTTC
TRBD1	many	TRBV7-7	TRBJ2-1	CASSLADRDGYNEQFF	TGTGCTAGCAGCTTAGCCGACAGGGATGGATACAATGAGCAGTTCTTC
NA	few	TRBV7-2	TRBJ2-1	CASSYGWDNEQFF	TGTGCCAGCAGCTATGGATGGGACAATGAGCAGTTCTTC
NA	many	TRBV6-1	TRBJ1-1	CASSLLRVTEAFF	TGTGCCAGCAGCCTACTCAGGGTTACTGAAGCTTTCTTT
NA	few	TRBV20-1	TRBJ2-1	CSARTEQFF	TGCAGTGCTAGAACTGAGCAGTTCTTC
NA	few	TRBV28	TRBJ2-5	CASSYRTQYQETQYF	TGTGCCAGCAGTTATCGGACACAGTACCAAGAGACCCAGTACTTC
NA	many	TRBV11-2	TRBJ2-2	CASTWRSTGELFF	TGTGCCAGCACCTGGAGGTCCACCGGGGAGCTGTTTTTT
NA	many	TRBV6-2/TRBV6-3	TRBJ2-1	CASGDPEPYNEQFF	TGTGCCAGCGGGGATCCGGAACCCTACAATGAGCAGTTCTTC
TRBD1	NA	TRBV29-1	TRBJ1-5	CSVGTGTGNQPQHF	TGCAGCGTGGGGACCGGGACAGGGAATCAGCCCCAGCATTTT